Presented here are 6 T cell receptor beta chains from one specimen sequenced in a study of patients and donors after allogeneic stem cell transplantation. A single record per CDR3 protein comes from TCRdb applying MiXCR to the RT-PCR reads. The sample consists of approximately 220,000 distinct CDR3 sequences, about 37% of them appearing once. Sequenced sample: blood, either unsorted or a sorted T cell fraction (not recorded which). The receptors here all came from a human donor who was either an allogeneic HSCT recipient or a stem cell or donor lymphocyte infusion donor (not recorded which). It is not recorded whose cells these are; they may come from a transplant donor.

The chain joins TRBV28 to TRBJ1-6; D is unclear. V was shortened by 3 bases and J by 6 bases, with 9 bases between the two germline ends. Germline assignment: CDR1 MDHEN and CDR2 SYDVKM. This CDR3 has 14 amino acids. The CDR3 DNA reads TGTGCCAGCAGTTTTGAGCCATCTAATTCACCCCTCCACTTT. Its translation is CASSFEPSNSPLHF. The full variable domain, in which reference TRBV28 and TRBJ1-6 provide the parts outside the CDR3, is DVKVTQSSRYLVKRTGEKVFLECVQDMDHENMFWYRQDPGLGLRLIYFSYDVKMKEKGDIPEGYSVSREKKERFSLILESASTNQTSMYLCASSFEPSNSPLHFGNGTRLTVT.

The J gene is TRBJ1-5, the V gene TRBV6-2 or TRBV6-3, with D unresolved. Germline lookup yields CDR1 MNHEY and CDR2 SVGEGT. With 0 bases removed from V and 5 bases from J, the gap between germline ends came to 14 bases. The CDR3 runs 16 residues. This CDR3 reads CASSYSMSQAHQPQHF. The CDR3 DNA sequence: TGTGCCAGCAGTTACTCGATGAGCCAGGCCCATCAGCCCCAGCATTTT.

There are a few counts of this clonotype. The chain links TRBV6-6 to TRBJ1-1; the D is unclear. Germline values: CDR1 MNHNY, CDR2 SVGAGI (reference sequence). Trimming shortened V by 1 base and J by 0 bases, and 6 bases separated the two germline ends. CDR3 length: 14 amino acids. This chain's CDR3 is CASSYLGLNTEAFF. The CDR3 coding sequence is TGTGCCAGCAGTTACTTGGGTTTGAACACTGAAGCTTTCTTT.

J is TRBJ2-3 and V is TRBV7-2; 14 bases are shared with TRBD2. Germline CDR1 reads SGHTA; CDR2 reads FQGNSA. V shed 4 bases and J 0 bases; nucleotides not matched to a gene: 9. There are 19 residues in the CDR3. The CDR3 loop is CASSSPGLAGALSTDTQYF. CDR3 coding DNA: TGTGCCAGCAGCTCCCCGGGACTAGCGGGGGCCTTAAGCACAGATACGCAGTATTTT. Looking up the rest from reference TRBV7-2 and TRBJ2-3 gives the full variable domain: GAGVSQSPSNKVTEKGKDVELRCDPISGHTALYWYRQSLGQGLEFLIYFQGNSAPDKSGLPSDRFSAERTGGSVSTLTIQRTQQEDSAVYLCASSSPGLAGALSTDTQYFGPGTRLTVL.

CDR3 coding DNA: TGTGCCAGCTCACCACCGTCCCAATCAGACAGGGAGAGCTCCTACGAGCAGTACTTC. Translated: CASSPPSQSDRESSYEQYF. The chain employs TRBV18 and TRBJ2-7, with 7 nucleotides matching TRBD1. The germline V gene has CDR1 KGHSH and CDR2 LQKENI. The length of the CDR3 is 19 residues. V gave up 0 bases and J gave up 0 bases; unmatched junction bases: 14.

The chain recombines TRBV29-1 with TRBJ1-1; D unclear. Between the trimmed V and J ends, which lost 4 bases and 9 bases, there was a span of 12 bases. The CDR3 sequence is 11 residues long. Germline V CDR1 and CDR2: SQVTM, ANQGSEA. CDR3 DNA sequence: TGCAGCGTTGTGGGTCGGGGAAAAGCTTTCTTT. This sequence encodes CSVVGRGKAFF.